A single sample is the source of the 30 T cell receptor beta chains below, sequenced in a study of low-dose radiotherapy and immunotherapy resistance in tumors. The time point is: before trial treatment. Alpha- and beta-chain coverage of first-strand cDNA came from TRAV- and TRBV-specific primers. A roughly 20-cycle PCR with a constant-region primer and V-primer adapter amplified TCRs. TCRdb reanalysed the reads using MiXCR and keeps one entry per CDR3 protein. The sample lists over 65,000 distinct CDR3 sequences; roughly a sixth were seen once. The starting material was PBMCs, obtained before treatment. Source of these receptors: a male donor with prostate cancer.

This clonotype came up many times. The genes are TRBV29-1 and TRBJ2-5; 7 bases agree with TRBD2. The CDR3 consists of 17 residues. Germline lookup yields CDR1 SQVTM and CDR2 ANQGSEA. V was clipped by 7 bases and J by 2 bases; unmatched bases: 19. The CDR3 nucleotides are TGCAGCGCCCGACCCCTAAACGCGGGGGTACAGCAAGAGACCCAGTACTTC. Translation: CSARPLNAGVQQETQYF.

This clonotype was detected many times. The chain has TRBV6-5 and TRBJ2-2; D gene ambiguous. The V gene's germline CDR1 is MNHEY and CDR2 SVGAGI. The CDR3 length is 18 residues. V dropped 2 bases and J dropped 0 bases, with 16 bases sitting between them. The CDR3 is CASSYKSGPGPNTGELFF. The CDR3 region has the DNA TGTGCCAGCAGTTACAAGAGTGGGCCAGGTCCGAACACCGGGGAGCTGTTTTTT.

This clonotype was seen ten or more times. The chain joins TRBV28 to TRBJ2-3, with no clear D. There are 14 residues in the CDR3. Per the germline V gene, CDR1 is MDHEN and CDR2 is SYDVKM. Trimming took off 4 bases at V and 1 base at J, with 9 bases between the two ends. The CDR3 DNA is TGTGCCAGCAGTTCGGCTACCCGCACAGATACGCAGTATTTT. Its translation: CASSSATRTDTQYF.

At least ten counts were recorded for this clonotype. This rearrangement joins TRBV20-1 to TRBJ2-5; the match to TRBD2 covers 8 bases. Germline CDR1 is DFQATT and CDR2 is SNEGSKA (reference sequence). CDR3 length equals 15 residues. With 3 bases clipped from V and 5 bases from J, the junction kept 11 bases outside the gene matches. The CDR3 spells CSASLSGGARETQYF. CDR3 DNA: TGCAGTGCTAGTTTAAGCGGGGGCGCCAGGGAGACCCAGTACTTC.

This clonotype was counted ten times or more. This chain links TRBV5-4 with TRBJ1-2; D unclear. Per germline, CDR1 SGHNT and CDR2 YYREEE (reference sequence). The CDR3 consists of 16 residues. Trimming shortened V by 4 bases and J by 6 bases, and 22 bases separated the two germline ends. CDR3 loop: CASSDPPSWSSHGYTF. The CDR3 nucleotides are TGTGCCAGCAGCGACCCCCCCAGTTGGAGTTCACATGGCTACACCTTC.

This clonotype appeared a few times. CDR3 sequence (DNA): TGTGCCAGCAGCTTGGGGTTGGGGGGGCAGTTCTTC. This sequence encodes CASSLGLGGQFF. This chain links TRBV12-3 or TRBV12-4 with TRBJ2-1; the D gene is possibly TRBD2 (6 bases). Trimming left V 6 bases short and J 12 bases short, with 15 bases between. The CDR3 runs 12 residues.

This clonotype has ten or more counts. The V and J genes are TRBV4-1 and TRBJ1-2, with a possible D match to TRBD1 (5 bases). V was clipped by 2 bases and J by 4 bases, with 17 bases between them. This CDR3 has 16 amino acids. Germline CDR1 is MGHRA and CDR2 is YSYEKL. The CDR3 DNA sequence: TGCGCCAGCAGCCAAATGGGTGGGGGAGGGTTCTATGGCTACACCTTC. Protein sequence: CASSQMGGGGFYGYTF.

There are a few counts of this clonotype. The V gene is TRBV20-1, the J gene TRBJ1-1, with unresolved D. Germline loops: CDR1 DFQATT, CDR2 SNEGSKA (reference sequence). This CDR3 has 13 residues. The germline V and J ends were trimmed by 3 bases and 4 bases, with 12 bases remaining between them. CDR3 protein: CSASSWGGTEAFF. The CDR3 DNA reads TGCAGTGCTAGTTCTTGGGGTGGCACTGAAGCTTTCTTT.

This clonotype was recorded at least ten times. The CDR3 DNA is TGTGCCAGCAGTTACCCCAGGAATACGGGCACCGGGGAGCTGTTTTTT. This sequence encodes CASSYPRNTGTGELFF. This sequence joins TRBV12-3 or TRBV12-4 and TRBJ2-2; D is unresolved. V gave up 4 bases and J gave up 4 bases, with 16 bases separating them. This CDR3 region has 16 residues.

This clonotype was seen ten or more times. The chain recombines TRBV6-1 with TRBJ2-3; D is perhaps TRBD2 (5 bases). This CDR3 has 13 amino acids. CDR1 is MNHNS and CDR2 is SASEGT in the germline V gene. The V end was cut by 8 bases, the J end by 3 bases, with 12 bases between. The CDR3 bases are TGTGCCAGCTATCGGGGTCAGACAGATACGCAGTATTTT. Translated: CASYRGQTDTQYF.

This clonotype was seen at least ten times. The chain has TRBV19 and TRBJ2-7, with a possible D match to TRBD2 (6 bases). This CDR3 region has 13 residues. Germline CDR1 and CDR2: LNHDA and SQIVND (reference sequence). V was shortened by 3 bases and J by 4 bases, with 10 bases between the two germline ends. The CDR3 is CASSIRREYEQYF. The CDR3 nucleotides are TGTGCCAGTAGTATCAGGAGGGAGTACGAGCAGTACTTC.

This clonotype was recorded at least ten times. The rearrangement links TRBV4-1 to TRBJ1-1; 7 bases map to TRBD1. Germline values: CDR1 MGHRA, CDR2 YSYEKL. Unmatched junction bases numbered 5, after V lost 3 bases and J lost 1 base. The CDR3 loop spans 15 amino acids. CDR3 bases: TGCGCCAGCAGCCACCTCGGGACAGAGAACACTGAAGCTTTCTTT. Its translation is CASSHLGTENTEAFF.

The sample holds many counts of this clonotype. J is TRBJ2-3 and V is TRBV7-9; 7 bases align to TRBD2. V lost 5 bases and J lost 2; bases outside the gene matches: 10. The germline V gene has CDR1 SEHNR and CDR2 FQNEAQ (reference sequence). The CDR3 is 16 amino acids. The CDR3 is CASSPPTGLNTDTQYF. The CDR3 coding sequence is TGTGCCAGCAGCCCCCCCACGGGACTAAACACAGATACGCAGTATTTT.

V gene TRBV27 combines with J gene TRBJ1-5; D ambiguous. CDR1 MNHEY and CDR2 SMNVEV come from the germline V gene (reference sequence). This CDR3 comprises 14 residues. V was shortened by 2 bases and J by 6 bases, with 11 bases between the two germline ends. CDR3 in amino acids: CASSLDGSGQPQHF. CDR3 nucleotide sequence: TGTGCCAGCAGTTTAGACGGGTCGGGTCAGCCCCAGCATTTT.

This clonotype came up many times. The chain recombines TRBV7-2 with TRBJ2-2, with TRBD2 as a possible D gene (5 bases). The CDR3 loop spans 14 amino acids. Trimming removed 0 bases from V and 3 bases from J, with 5 bases in between. Germline-derived CDR1 and CDR2 are SGHTA and FQGNSA. CDR3 sequence (DNA): TGTGCCAGCAGCTTAGCGCGGGACACCGGGGAGCTGTTTTTT. This gives the protein CASSLARDTGELFF.

Ten or more counts support this clonotype. The genes are TRBV6-6 and TRBJ2-7; perhaps TRBD2 as D (6 bases). The V gene lost 2 bases and the J gene lost 4 bases, with 18 bases spanning the gap. Looked up from germline, CDR1 is MNHNY and CDR2 is SVGAGI (reference sequence). The CDR3 is 16 residues long. Here the CDR3 reads CASSYTGDPRWYEQYF. Written as DNA, the CDR3 is TGTGCCAGCAGTTACACGGGGGACCCTAGGTGGTACGAGCAGTACTTC.

The rearrangement uses TRBV21-1 and TRBJ2-2; no check of the table's D call, TRBD1, against the DNA was made. TRBV21-1 is reported as a pseudogene. The CDR3 is 15 amino acids. The CDR3: CASSSRRGVRGELFF. CDR3 coding DNA: TGTGCCAGCAGCTCCCGGAGGGGTGTAAGGGGGGAGCTGTTTTTT.

This clonotype was detected ten times or more. V gene TRBV6-2 or TRBV6-3 combines with J gene TRBJ2-7; D uncertain. This CDR3 region has 12 residues. V lost 6 bases, J lost 1 base, and 7 bases lay in between. Germline lookup yields CDR1 MNHEY and CDR2 SVGEGT. DNA for the CDR3: TGTGCCAGCAGGGGCGGATCCTACGAGCAGTACTTC. Translated: CASRGGSYEQYF.

The sample holds many counts of this clonotype. At one of its ends the junction is not consistent with the germline gene, which may arise from a read error. The chain has TRBV7-9 and TRBJ2-5; D is ambiguous. CDR1 and CDR2 from the germline V gene are SEHNR and FQNEAQ (reference sequence). There are 10 residues in the CDR3. The CDR3 region is CASSTGHLRF. For the CDR3, the DNA is TGTGCCAGCAGCACGGGTCATCTGCGCTTC.

V gene TRBV3-1 combines with J gene TRBJ1-3; D remains unclear. Trimming stripped 0 bases from V and 0 bases from J, with 9 bases between. Germline assignment: CDR1 LGHDT and CDR2 YNNKEL (reference sequence). The CDR3 spans 16 residues. This CDR3 reads CASSQDAGFSGNTIYF. DNA of the CDR3: TGTGCCAGCAGCCAAGATGCGGGCTTCTCTGGAAACACCATATATTTT.

This clonotype has at least ten counts. The V and J genes are TRBV5-1 and TRBJ2-3; TRBD2 aligns across 7 bases. V shed 10 bases and J 0 bases; nucleotides not matched to a gene: 5. The CDR3 totals 13 residues. Germline CDR1 and CDR2: SGHRS and YFSETQ. CDR3 sequence: CAGGDGSTDTQYF. CDR3 bases: TGCGCCGGGGGGGACGGTAGCACAGATACGCAGTATTTT.

This clonotype was counted at least ten times. This chain connects TRBV6-5 to TRBJ2-2; D is ambiguous. The CDR3 loop spans 12 amino acids. Germline V lookup: CDR1 MNHEY, CDR2 SVGAGI. The germline V and J ends were trimmed by 10 bases and 3 bases, with 9 bases remaining between them. CDR3 sequence (DNA): TGTGCCACCACACGGGACACCGGGGAGCTGTTTTTT. Its translation: CATTRDTGELFF.

This clonotype was observed at least ten times. CDR3: CASSQDGLATNEQFF. Written as DNA, the CDR3 is TGTGCCAGCAGCCAAGATGGGCTAGCGACCAATGAGCAGTTCTTC. The chain has TRBV3-1 and TRBJ2-1; D is possibly TRBD2 (6 bases). V shed 0 bases and J shed 6 bases, with 12 bases lying between them. The CDR3 spans 15 residues. Germline lookup yields CDR1 LGHDT and CDR2 YNNKEL (reference sequence).

This clonotype was observed at least ten times. The CDR3 is CASKNFGQGASGEAFF. The CDR3 DNA is TGTGCCAGCAAGAACTTCGGACAGGGGGCCTCGGGTGAAGCTTTCTTT. V and J are TRBV6-6 and TRBJ1-1, with 11 bases aligning to TRBD1. The length of the CDR3 is 16 residues. The V and J ends lost 7 bases and 7 bases, in that order; junction bases with no gene match: 14. Germline assignment: CDR1 MNHNY and CDR2 SVGAGI (reference sequence).

This clonotype came up many times. The chain couples TRBV7-2 to TRBJ2-5; D ambiguous. This CDR3 is 13 amino acids long. Looked up from germline, CDR1 is SGHTA and CDR2 is FQGNSA. V lost 5 bases and J lost 3, with 10 bases in between. The CDR3 sequence: CASSLSAEETQYF. The CDR3 DNA follows: TGTGCCAGCAGCCTCAGCGCCGAAGAGACCCAGTACTTC.

This clonotype was seen ten or more times. The rearrangement joins TRBV5-1 to TRBJ2-7; no clear D. Deletions cut 5 bases from V and 3 bases from J, with 9 bases between. The CDR3 runs to 12 residues. The germline CDR1 and CDR2 sequences are SGHRS and YFSETQ. CDR3: CASSVGRYEQYF. DNA for the CDR3: TGCGCCAGCAGTGTGGGCCGCTACGAGCAGTACTTC.

This clonotype showed up many times. CDR3 protein: CSARDERSLIYGYTF. The CDR3 nucleotides read TGCAGTGCTAGAGATGAACGGTCCTTGATTTATGGCTACACCTTC. This chain uses TRBV20-1 with TRBJ1-2; D is uncertain. The ends were cut back, 0 bases at V and 5 bases at J, with 16 bases in the middle. The CDR3 consists of 15 residues. CDR1 and CDR2 from the germline V gene are DFQATT and SNEGSKA (reference sequence).

This sequence joins TRBV12-3 or TRBV12-4 and TRBJ2-1; 11 nucleotides line up with TRBD2. This CDR3 is built from 19 residues. V gave up 8 bases and J gave up 8 bases; unmatched junction bases: 23. The CDR3 protein is CASVYSSGGYSPQWHEQFF. The DNA for the CDR3 is TGTGCCAGCGTATACTCTAGCGGGGGGTATTCCCCCCAATGGCATGAGCAGTTCTTC.

The table lists this clonotype with many counts. The chain employs TRBV6-1 and TRBJ2-7; D possibly uses TRBD1 or TRBD2 (5 bases each). CDR1 MNHNS and CDR2 SASEGT come from the germline V gene. The CDR3 has 13 amino acids. V lost 5 bases and J 2 bases, leaving 10 bases between the germline ends. CDR3 nucleotides: TGTGCCAGCAGTTGGGACGGTACCTACGAGCAGTACTTC. This translates into CASSWDGTYEQYF.

This clonotype was counted at least ten times. The CDR3 nucleotides are TGTGCCAGCAGTATTCAGAGCAACTATGGCTACACCTTC. Encoded protein: CASSIQSNYGYTF. The rearrangement links TRBV6-2 or TRBV6-3 to TRBJ1-2; D remains ambiguous. This CDR3 contains 13 residues. CDR1 MNHEY and CDR2 SVGEGT come from the germline V gene. V was cut by 5 bases and J by 2 bases, with 9 bases left in between.